A single sample gave rise to the 21 T cell receptor beta chains below, sequenced in a study of beta chain features in type 1 diabetes. Study-level results: Among all four CD4+ subsets, Type 1 diabetes patients had TCRB CDR3s that were moderately but significantly shorter.

The antigens for these receptors are not known. The entirety of the isolated RNA underwent reverse transcription, so expressed TCRB transcripts were sequenced. This table comes from immunoSEQ multiplex PCR, and its TCRdb copy is limited to in-frame clones, with some not included. Seen here are 310,000 or so clones, roughly a tenth observed once, and the top ten hold over 0.95%. The specimen sequenced was central memory CD4+ T cells from blood. The receptors originated from a man aged 25-45 years with type 1 diabetes.

This clone came up a few times. The chain uses TRBV29-1 and TRBJ1-1; D unresolved. The CDR3 runs 16 residues. V was clipped by 8 bases and J by 4 bases, with 26 bases between them. Germline values: CDR1 SQVTM, CDR2 ANQGSEA. The CDR3 spells CSSMRPAPREGTEAFF. DNA for the CDR3: TGCAGCTCGATGCGTCCCGCCCCCCGTGAGGGCACTGAAGCTTTCTTT.

The rearrangement links TRBV12-5 to TRBJ2-3; a possible D gene is TRBD1 (6 bases). The CDR3 is 15 residues long. V shed 1 base and J shed 6 bases, with 14 bases lying between them. CDR1 LGHNT and CDR2 FRNRAP come from the germline V gene. This CDR3 reads CASGLAMDRVDTQYF. DNA of the CDR3: TGTGCTAGTGGTTTGGCAATGGACAGAGTTGATACGCAGTATTTT.

This clone was found many times. V is TRBV19 and J is TRBJ1-2, with unresolved D. CDR3 length: 14 residues. Germline CDR1 LNHDA, CDR2 SQIVND (reference sequence). V lost 5 bases, J lost 0 bases, and 10 bases lay in between. The CDR3 here is CASSPEGSNYGYTF. The CDR3 nucleotides read TGTGCCAGTAGTCCAGAGGGCTCTAACTATGGCTACACCTTC.

This clone was detected only a few times. V gene TRBV28 combines with J gene TRBJ1-1; TRBD1 matches 9 bases. Germline V gene sequence: CDR1 MDHEN, CDR2 SYDVKM. The CDR3 is made up of 14 amino acids. Trimming cost V 5 bases and J 4 bases; bases outside gene matches: 5. CDR3 nucleotide sequence: TGTGCCAGCAGTCAGACGACAGGGGGCACTGAAGCTTTCTTT. Translated: CASSQTTGGTEAFF. The entire variable domain, with the rest obtained from reference TRBV28 and TRBJ1-1, is as follows: DVKVTQSSRYLVKRTGEKVFLECVQDMDHENMFWYRQDPGLGLRLIYFSYDVKMKEKGDIPEGYSVSREKKERFSLILESASTNQTSMYLCASSQTTGGTEAFFGQGTRLTVV.

V usage is TRBV7-2 and J usage is TRBJ2-1, with TRBD1 matching over 7 bases. CDR1 and CDR2 (germline): SGHTA, FQGNSA. This CDR3 region has 13 residues. V lost 4 bases, J lost 8 bases, and 5 bases stayed unmatched. The CDR3 DNA is TGTGCCAGCAGCTCAAACAGGGGATATGAGCAGTTCTTC. Protein: CASSSNRGYEQFF.

The chain uses TRBV6-5 and TRBJ2-1; 11 bases agree with TRBD1. The junction had 11 bases not matched to a gene; V was cut back by 10 bases and J by 6 bases. CDR3 size: 15 residues. Germline V gene lookup returns CDR1 MNHEY and CDR2 SVGAGI. The CDR3 nucleotides read TGTGCCACCCTAGGGAGGACAGGGGGCGGCAATGAGCAGTTCTTC. Translated, it gives CATLGRTGGGNEQFF.

The table lists this clone with many counts. The rearrangement joins TRBV16 to TRBJ2-3; the D is unclear. V was cut by 6 bases and J by 4 bases, with 14 bases left in between. Germline values: CDR1 KGHSY, CDR2 FQNENV. The CDR3 contains 14 residues. CDR3 in amino acids: CASSPGPVADTQYF. The CDR3 DNA reads as TGTGCCAGCAGTCCAGGCCCGGTTGCAGATACGCAGTATTTT. Filled out from reference TRBV16 and TRBJ2-3, the complete variable domain reads GEEVAQTPKHLVRGEGQKAKLYCAPIKGHSYVFWYQQVLKNEFKFLISFQNENVFDETGMPKERFSAKCLPNSPCSLEIQATKLEDSAVYFCASSPGPVADTQYFGPGTRLTVL.

About this clone itself: An end of the junction differs from the germline gene, which may be a read error. The rearrangement links TRBV7-2 to TRBJ2-3; no clear D gene. The CDR3 length is 17 residues. Germline loops: CDR1 SGHTA, CDR2 FQGNSA. The CDR3 DNA is TGCGCCAGCAGCCGGTCGGCGGTCGGGCCCATCACAGATACGCAGTATTTT. Translation gives CASSRSAVGPITDTQYF.

V is TRBV5-6 and J is TRBJ2-7, with 9 bases aligning to TRBD1. CDR3 size: 16 residues. The germline V gene encodes CDR1 SGHDT and CDR2 YYEEEE. V dropped 0 bases and J dropped 3; count of bases not matched to a gene: 7. In DNA form, the CDR3 reads TGTGCCAGCAGCTTGGGACCCGGGACAGGGAACTACGAGCAGTACTTC. This encodes CASSLGPGTGNYEQYF.

This sequence joins TRBV7-2 and TRBJ1-2, with 10 nucleotides matching TRBD1. Germline values: CDR1 SGHTA, CDR2 FQGNSA. This CDR3 comprises 15 residues. With V trimmed by 5 bases and J by 6 bases, 9 bases remained unmatched. The CDR3 loop is CASSVDRGRPDGYTF. Here the CDR3 DNA reads TGTGCCAGCAGCGTAGACAGGGGGCGACCTGATGGCTACACCTTC.

In its sample, this clone was seen a few times. The V call is TRBV6-6, the J call TRBJ2-5; 7 nucleotides match TRBD2. CDR3 length equals 16 residues. From germline, CDR1 is MNHNY and CDR2 SVGAGI (reference sequence). V was clipped by 5 bases and J by 4 bases; unmatched bases: 13. CDR3 bases: TGTGCCAGCAGTACCGATGAGCGGGGTTTGTTAGAGACCCAGTACTTC. It yields the protein CASSTDERGLLETQYF.

This clone was seen at least ten times. This sample includes further DNA sequences coding for the same CDR3. The genes are TRBV11-2 and TRBJ2-5; D unresolved. CDR1 SGHAT and CDR2 FQNNGV come from the germline V gene. V was shortened by 2 bases and J by 4 bases, with 8 bases between the two germline ends. This CDR3 contains 13 residues. The CDR3, as DNA: TGTGCCAGCAGCTTACGATCGGGAGAGACCCAGTACTTC. As protein: CASSLRSGETQYF. Using reference TRBV11-2 and TRBJ2-5 for the parts outside the CDR3, the full variable domain is EAGVAQSPRYKIIEKRQSVAFWCNPISGHATLYWYQQILGQGPKLLIQFQNNGVVDDSQLPKDRFSAERLKGVDSTLKIQPAKLEDSAVYLCASSLRSGETQYFGPGTRLLVL.

With regard to this clone: Other DNA sequences within the sample encode an identical CDR3. The rearrangement links TRBV5-1 to TRBJ2-1, with TRBD2 matching 9 bases. The trim removed 4 bases at V and 5 bases at J, leaving 10 bases unmatched. CDR1 is SGHRS, CDR2 YFSETQ, per germline. This CDR3 is 16 amino acids long. CDR3 amino acids: CASSPKTSGGNNEQFF. The CDR3 DNA follows: TGCGCCAGCAGCCCTAAGACTAGCGGCGGTAACAATGAGCAGTTCTTC.

The chain joins TRBV6-5 to TRBJ2-1, with a possible D match to TRBD2 (6 bases). This CDR3 has 15 amino acids. Trimming took 2 bases from V and 9 from J, leaving 17 bases between them. Germline CDR1 reads MNHEY; CDR2 reads SVGAGI. CDR3 bases: TGTGCCAGCAGTTACGCTAACGGGGGTAATCCTGAGCAGTTCTTC. This sequence encodes CASSYANGGNPEQFF.

This clone showed up just a few times. V is TRBV27 and J is TRBJ1-1; perhaps TRBD1 as D (6 bases). Trimming removed 4 bases at V and 12 bases at J, with 15 bases between. The germline CDR1 and CDR2 sequences are MNHEY and SMNVEV (reference sequence). CDR3 length: 12 amino acids. CDR3 region: CASSSFQGRTFF. The CDR3 DNA reads as TGTGCCAGCAGTTCCTTTCAGGGGAGGACTTTCTTT.

The sample holds a few counts of this clone. CDR3 coding DNA: TGTGCCAGCAGCGTAGTTCCTGAGGGGGATGAGCAGTTCTTC. Residues: CASSVVPEGDEQFF. J is TRBJ2-1 and V is TRBV9; D is possibly TRBD1 (6 bases). This CDR3 has 14 residues. The V gene lost 0 bases and the J gene lost 8 bases, with 12 bases spanning the gap. Germline V gives CDR1 SGDLS, CDR2 YYNGEE.

There are a few counts of this clone. This chain uses TRBV5-1 with TRBJ2-5; TRBD1 aligns across 8 bases. The CDR3 runs to 15 residues. With 0 bases clipped from V and 4 bases from J, the junction kept 5 bases outside the gene matches. CDR1 and CDR2 from the germline V gene are SGHRS and YFSETQ. The CDR3 sequence is CASSLGDRGSETQYF. The CDR3 DNA is TGCGCCAGCAGCTTGGGAGACAGGGGATCAGAGACCCAGTACTTC.

This clone was seen a few times. The chain joins TRBV18 to TRBJ2-2; maybe TRBD1 (5 bases). The ends were cut back, 2 bases at V and 6 bases at J, with 10 bases in the middle. The CDR3 totals 14 residues. CDR1 is KGHSH and CDR2 is LQKENI in the germline V gene. The CDR3 reads CASSPMQGAGELFF. In nucleotides, the CDR3 is TGTGCCAGCTCACCAATGCAGGGCGCCGGGGAGCTGTTTTTT.

This clone was detected a few times. V and J are TRBV7-7 and TRBJ2-5, with 9 bases matching TRBD1. The trim removed 6 bases at V and 4 bases at J, leaving 9 bases unmatched. The CDR3 length is 15 residues. Germline values: CDR1 SSHAT, CDR2 FNYEAQ (reference sequence). CDR3 loop: CASRPRTGEGETQYF. CDR3 DNA sequence: TGTGCCAGCAGACCCCGGACAGGGGAAGGAGAGACCCAGTACTTC.

This clone has more than one count but fewer than ten. CDR3 coding DNA: TGCGCCAGCAGCCCTGGCGATACGCAGTATTTT. Protein: CASSPGDTQYF. This rearrangement joins TRBV4-1 to TRBJ2-3; D is uncertain. This CDR3 contains 11 residues. V lost 4 bases, J lost 6 bases, and 5 bases lay in between. CDR1 and CDR2 from the germline V gene are MGHRA and YSYEKL.

This clone was detected only a few times. The chain employs TRBV19 and TRBJ2-1; D perhaps matches TRBD2 (5 bases). This CDR3 spans 15 amino acids. Germline V gives CDR1 LNHDA, CDR2 SQIVND (reference sequence). Trimming removed 4 bases at V and 7 bases at J, with 17 bases between. As DNA, the CDR3 is TGTGCCAGTAGTACGGGGATGGGCAGGATGAATGAGCAGTTCTTC. Translated: CASSTGMGRMNEQFF.